What follows is one T cell receptor beta chain and its context. Per the original methods: Scientists estimated how many nucleated cells there were by amplifying reference gene primers. Method: immunoSEQ multiplex PCR; TCRdb's copy keeps in-frame clones and lacks some. Clone size and V and J calls were adopted from that table, with D and trimming inferred from the DNA. The table lists under 70,000 clones, 88% of them singletons. Per germline, CDR1 MGHRA and CDR2 YSYEKL. V was trimmed by 4 bases and J by 3 bases, leaving 10 bases between them. This CDR3 region has 14 residues. This specimen belongs to a study of blood T cell repertoires in COVID-19. For the study at large: From T cells, B-cell-depleted T cells, or PBMCs came the material, which was cDNA or gDNA.

Seattle's cohort entered during active infection and was followed longitudinally. This sequence joins TRBV4-1 and TRBJ1-3; the D gene is possibly TRBD1 (5 bases). This TCR derives from a woman aged 55-70 years with COVID-19, enrolled during active disease. Input material: peripheral blood. As DNA, the CDR3 is TGCGCCAGCAGCCCTCGGGGACTTGGAAACACCATATATTTT. It translates to CASSPRGLGNTIYF.